The 5 T cell receptor beta chains listed next were all sequenced from one sample in a study of metastatic and nonmetastatic thyroid tumors. TCRdb re-called clones from the PCR reads using MiXCR. This table holds tens of thousands of clones, roughly an eighth found once. Before thyroid surgery, none of the patients had received any treatment. Sequenced sample: tumor tissue. The receptors here all came from a female donor with papillary thyroid cancer or a benign thyroid nodule (not recorded which). Some clones in this sample may be carry-over from other donors' samples.

This clone was recorded at least ten times. The chain couples TRBV9 to TRBJ2-2; D remains unclear. Germline CDR1 reads SGDLS; CDR2 reads YYNGEE. This CDR3 has 14 residues. V was trimmed by 3 bases and J by 1 base, leaving 7 bases between them. In DNA, the CDR3 is TGTGCCAGCAGCGAGGGCGGGAACACCGGGGAGCTGTTTTTT. It specifies CASSEGGNTGELFF.

This clone showed up many times. The V call is TRBV2, the J call TRBJ2-5, with 7 bases lining up with TRBD2. CDR1 and CDR2 (germline): SNHLY, FYNNEI. Trimming cost V 2 bases and J 1 base; bases outside gene matches: 4. The CDR3 extends over 15 amino acids. The CDR3 bases are TGTGCCAGCAGTGAATCCGGGGGGTCCCAAGAGACCCAGTACTTC. Residues: CASSESGGSQETQYF.

This clone has ten or more counts. CDR3 amino acids: CASTPGTSARNEQFF. In DNA form, the CDR3 reads TGTGCCAGCACCCCCGGGACTAGCGCCCGGAATGAGCAGTTCTTC. This chain links TRBV9 with TRBJ2-1, with 10 bases fitting TRBD2. CDR3 length equals 15 residues. Germline CDR1 and CDR2: SGDLS and YYNGEE. The trim removed 6 bases at V and 7 bases at J, leaving 10 bases unmatched.

This clone has at least ten counts. V is TRBV20-1 and J is TRBJ2-5; 8 positions match TRBD1. V trimming: 3 bases; J trimming: 4 bases; junction bases outside the gene matches: 10. Germline CDR1 and CDR2: DFQATT and SNEGSKA (reference sequence). CDR3 length: 15 amino acids. CDR3 DNA sequence: TGCAGTGCTAGGCCCTCCAGGGGGCGGGGAGAGACCCAGTACTTC. It translates to CSARPSRGRGETQYF.

At least ten counts were recorded for this clone. The chain links TRBV6-1 to TRBJ2-3, with 8 positions matching TRBD1. V lost 4 bases and J lost 2; bases outside the gene matches: 8. CDR1 is MNHNS, CDR2 SASEGT, per germline. This CDR3 is 16 amino acids long. The CDR3: CASSVFGQGVTDTQYF. The CDR3, as DNA: TGTGCCAGCAGTGTCTTCGGACAGGGTGTCACAGATACGCAGTATTTT.